One sample yielded the 4 T cell receptor beta chains listed below, sequenced in a study of T-cell reconstitution after alpha-beta-depleted transplantation in children. This sample's TCRbeta library carried unique molecular identifier barcodes. TCRdb reanalysed the PCR reads using MiXCR and keeps one entry per CDR3 protein. The profile shows some 830,000 distinct CDR3 sequences, around 17% of them singletons. The material sequenced was PBMCs, mostly from graft donor cells, taken 360 days after TCRalphabeta/CD19-depleted stem cell transplant. Every receptor here comes from a male patient younger than 18 who had a stem cell transplant for acute lymphoblastic leukemia, so the T cells may come from the graft donor.

The chain recombines TRBV5-1 with TRBJ1-6, with D perhaps matching TRBD1 (6 bases). The CDR3 has 18 residues. Per the germline V gene, CDR1 is SGHRS and CDR2 is YFSETQ. V was trimmed by 4 bases and J by 6 bases, leaving 23 bases between them. As DNA, the CDR3 is TGCGCCAGCAGCCTCAGGGGCCACTCAGAGCATCGTAATTCACCCCTCCACTTT. It translates to CASSLRGHSEHRNSPLHF. The full variable domain, its missing parts supplied by reference TRBV5-1 and TRBJ1-6, is KAGVTQTPRYLIKTRGQQVTLSCSPISGHRSVSWYQQTPGQGLQFLFEYFSETQRNKGNFPGRFSGRQFSNSRSEMNVSTLELGDSALYLCASSLRGHSEHRNSPLHFGNGTRLTVT.

In this sample, this clonotype turned up a few times. This chain uses TRBV4-2 with TRBJ2-1; perhaps TRBD2 as D (6 bases). CDR3 size: 16 residues. Germline V gene sequence: CDR1 LGHNA, CDR2 YNFKEQ. Trimming shortened V by 4 bases and J by 2 bases, and 15 bases separated the two germline ends. The CDR3 DNA sequence: TGTGCCAGCAGCCTATTCTGGCGGGGCCCCTACAATGAGCAGTTCTTC. This encodes CASSLFWRGPYNEQFF.

CDR3 coding DNA: TGCAGCGTGAGCGTAAGGGGACCGCTCACAGATACGCAGTATTTT. Protein product: CSVSVRGPLTDTQYF. The chain joins TRBV29-1 to TRBJ2-3; D could derive from TRBD1 or TRBD2 (5 bases each). CDR1 is SQVTM, CDR2 ANQGSEA, per germline. This CDR3 spans 15 amino acids. Between the trimmed V and J ends, which lost 6 bases and 2 bases, there was a span of 18 bases.

CDR3 in DNA: TGTGCCAGTAGTACCTGGACAGACCCGAACACCGGGGAGCTGTTTTTT. Protein sequence: CASSTWTDPNTGELFF. This chain uses TRBV19 with TRBJ2-2; D may be TRBD1 (6 bases). The CDR3 totals 16 residues. Germline V CDR1 and CDR2: LNHDA, SQIVND (reference sequence). V lost 4 bases, J lost 0 bases, and 12 bases lay in between.